These T cell receptor beta chains were read from a single sample in a study of blood T cell repertoires in COVID-19. Clones were read by immunoSEQ multiplex PCR, and TCRdb kept only the in-frame ones, dropping some. The sample has more than 95,000 clones; over 80% are singletons. The source material was peripheral blood. The receptors were gathered from a man aged 30 to 45 with acute or convalescent COVID-19. Each CDR3 is given without its conserved first and last residue. D genes are given only for firm matches.

d_call	v_call	j_call	cdr3_aa
-	TRBV5-6	TRBJ2-7	ASSLAVRTYEQY
TRBD2	TRBV7-3	TRBJ2-1	ASSSRATSGAAYNEQF
-	TRBV19	TRBJ1-4	ATASGSTNEKLF
-	TRBV7-9	TRBJ2-1	ASNLLRGGQF
TRBD1	TRBV6-2/TRBV6-3	TRBJ1-1	ASSYSPTGTQTEAF
-	TRBV6-2/TRBV6-3	TRBJ1-6	ASSYVDSNSPLH
-	TRBV5-1	TRBJ1-6	ASRGSEEAPLH
TRBD1	TRBV5-5	TRBJ2-5	ASSLVQGGETQY
-	TRBV2	TRBJ2-1	ASSGLSSSYNEQF
-	TRBV6-5	TRBJ2-3	ASSLQARLEDTQY
-	TRBV7-9	TRBJ1-1	ASSLAGTEAF
TRBD1	TRBV19	TRBJ2-5	ASSTSGQAPETQY
-	TRBV4-1	TRBJ1-1	ASSHPSGRGLKTEAF
TRBD1	TRBV6-5	TRBJ2-7	ASRDTGTASYEQY
TRBD1	TRBV7-9	TRBJ1-4	ASSRGQGSRRTNEKLF
TRBD1	TRBV27	TRBJ1-5	ASSSGTANQPQH
TRBD1	TRBV2	TRBJ1-2	ASRPGQGARGYT
-	TRBV7-8	TRBJ1-2	ASSYGTTNYGYT
TRBD1	TRBV18	TRBJ1-3	ASPTGTASSGNTIY
TRBD1	TRBV7-9	TRBJ1-2	ASSRQGYGYT
-	TRBV7-3	TRBJ2-1	ASSSAQGHEQF
-	TRBV15	TRBJ1-4	ATSTGVGEKLF
-	TRBV6-2/TRBV6-3	TRBJ1-6	ASSPRWGPMDSPLH
-	TRBV4-1	TRBJ1-3	ASSQEGQIGNTIY
-	TRBV4-1	TRBJ1-5	ASSQAYSNQPQH
-	TRBV15	TRBJ1-2	ATSREGGYGYT
-	TRBV6-5	TRBJ1-1	ASSYSKGLTAF
TRBD2	TRBV3-1/TRBV3-2	TRBJ2-3	ASSQGLSLRGGTDTQY
TRBD1	TRBV5-6	TRBJ1-1	ASSYFDRGGTEAF
-	TRBV27	TRBJ2-3	ASKTPPPTTDTQY
TRBD1	TRBV4-1	TRBJ1-5	ASSHGTDSNQPQH
-	TRBV19	TRBJ2-2	ASSIGQINTGELF
-	TRBV5-1	TRBJ1-1	ASSLVQGLGDTEAF
TRBD1	TRBV2	TRBJ2-7	ASWDRGHDEQY
-	TRBV7-2	TRBJ1-2	ASSLTTGDYGYT
-	TRBV19	TRBJ1-2	ASGEEIGYT
-	TRBV5-4	TRBJ1-1	ASSSPGLTQATVEAF
-	TRBV12-3/TRBV12-4	TRBJ1-1	ASSNLGEAF
-	TRBV9	TRBJ2-4	ASSRYRSDLAKNIQY
TRBD1	TRBV27	TRBJ1-1	ASRGQGRGNTEAF
TRBD1	TRBV4-2	TRBJ1-2	ASSQDRGTGTGYT
TRBD2	TRBV20-1	TRBJ2-3	SASEGTSGLNTQY
-	TRBV4-2	TRBJ1-2	ASSQEAGSQGYGYT
-	TRBV4-3	TRBJ1-2	ASSQDQGTGTYGYGYT
TRBD1	TRBV18	TRBJ2-3	ASSPRQGATDTQY
-	TRBV19	TRBJ1-1	ASSIHPSKDRNTEAF
-	TRBV12-3/TRBV12-4	TRBJ2-3	ASSLGREDTQY
-	TRBV9	TRBJ1-1	ASSVGLGQGRSEAF
TRBD2	TRBV18	TRBJ2-3	ASSQGLAGGSDTDTQY
TRBD2	TRBV11-2	TRBJ2-5	ASSSGRSSGAIVQETQY
TRBD1	TRBV18	TRBJ2-7	ASTDRTGIFNEQY
TRBD1	TRBV5-1	TRBJ2-7	ASSLVLGGAYEQY
-	TRBV30	TRBJ1-1	AWSVGGLGAF
-	TRBV5-1	TRBJ1-2	ASSLGQDIHLYGYT